This T cell receptor beta chain originates from a study of blood T cell repertoires in COVID-19. Study in general: The cDNA or gDNA used as material had been derived from T cells, B-cell-depleted T cells, or PBMCs.

J was trimmed by 6 bases and V by 7 bases; bases with no gene match: 12. CDR3 length: 15 amino acids. Germline lookup yields CDR1 PRHDT and CDR2 FYEKMQ (reference sequence). TCRdb's table, derived via immunoSEQ multiplex PCR, lists solely in-frame clones and lacks some. The data hold tens of thousands of clones, with about 90% observed a single time. The V and J genes are TRBV13 and TRBJ2-1; 7 bases line up with TRBD1. The TCR comes from a man aged 50 or older with active COVID-19. Sequences were obtained from peripheral blood. CDR3 DNA sequence: TGTGCCAGCACCGAAACCGGGACAGTTTTCAATGAGCAGTTCTTC. This sequence encodes CASTETGTVFNEQFF.